A single sample gave rise to the 27 T cell receptor beta chains below, sequenced in a study of blood T cell repertoires in COVID-19. Sequencing used immunoSEQ multiplex PCR; TCRdb keeps in-frame clones, though not all of them. The sample comprises about 80,000 clones, 90% of which are singletons, and about 4.3% rests with the top ten. The sequenced material came from peripheral blood. These receptors originate from a woman over 75 with active or convalescent COVID-19.

The V and J genes are TRBV18 and TRBJ2-3; TRBD2 might be the D (6 bases). Trimming left V 4 bases short and J 6 bases short, with 14 bases between. The V gene's germline CDR1 is KGHSH and CDR2 LQKENI. This CDR3 is built from 14 residues. The CDR3 sequence: CASSRRPRGDTQYF. CDR3 sequence (DNA): TGTGCCAGCTCACGTCGCCCTCGGGGGGATACGCAGTATTTT. Combining the CDR3 with reference TRBV18 and TRBJ2-3 gives the whole variable domain NAGVMQNPRHLVRRRGQEARLRCSPMKGHSHVYWYRQLPEEGLKFMVYLQKENIIDESGMPKERFSAEFPKEGPSILRIQQVVRGDSAAYFCASSRRPRGDTQYFGPGTRLTVL.

The rearrangement joins TRBV9 to TRBJ1-1; maybe TRBD1 (5 bases). Germline lookup yields CDR1 SGDLS and CDR2 YYNGEE. V shed 2 bases and J shed 3 bases, with 11 bases lying between them. The CDR3 is 14 amino acids. The CDR3 reads CASSVGREDTEAFF. DNA for the CDR3: TGTGCCAGCAGCGTGGGCAGGGAGGACACTGAAGCTTTCTTT.

The V and J genes are TRBV19 and TRBJ2-2, with TRBD1 identical over 9 bases. CDR3 length equals 17 residues. Trimming took 3 bases from V and 3 from J; bases not matched to a gene: 8. From germline, CDR1 is LNHDA and CDR2 SQIVND (reference sequence). Written as DNA, the CDR3 is TGTGCCAGTAGTATCCTACAGGGGGCTGCGGACACCGGGGAGCTGTTTTTT. It encodes CASSILQGAADTGELFF.

The rearrangement uses TRBV6-5 and TRBJ2-1, with 8 positions matching TRBD2. V shed 8 bases, J shed 10 bases, and the junction held 4 bases outside the gene matches. The V gene's germline CDR1 is MNHEY and CDR2 SVGAGI. There are 11 residues in the CDR3. CDR3 residues: CASGAGGEQFF. The CDR3 nucleotides are TGTGCCAGCGGCGCGGGAGGCGAGCAGTTCTTC.

This chain joins TRBV25-1 and TRBJ1-1, with D perhaps matching TRBD1 (5 bases). Trimming left V 7 bases short and J 4 bases short, with 22 bases between. CDR1 is MGHDK and CDR2 is SYGVNS in the germline V gene. CDR3 size: 16 residues. The CDR3 DNA is TGTGCCAGCACCCACGCGGGGGGGTGGATAGGCACTGAAGCTTTCTTT. It is translated as CASTHAGGWIGTEAFF.

This clone came up a few times. This chain connects TRBV28 to TRBJ1-6; weak D call: TRBD1 (5 bases). Trimming took off 5 bases at V and 1 base at J, with 15 bases between the two ends. Germline CDR1 reads MDHEN; CDR2 reads SYDVKM. The CDR3 loop spans 17 amino acids. In DNA, the CDR3 is TGTGCCAGCAGTACCCGATCCACAGGATCCTATAATTCACCCCTCCACTTT. Protein sequence: CASSTRSTGSYNSPLHF.

The rearrangement links TRBV6-1 to TRBJ1-3; D gene ambiguous. This CDR3 contains 18 residues. V gave up 0 bases and J gave up 0 bases, with 15 bases separating them. Germline V gene sequence: CDR1 MNHNS, CDR2 SASEGT. This chain's CDR3 is CASSEALPGASSGNTIYF. The CDR3 DNA sequence: TGTGCCAGCAGTGAAGCTTTACCGGGTGCTAGCTCTGGAAACACCATATATTTT.

The J gene is TRBJ2-3, the V gene TRBV5-4; tentative D call: TRBD1 (6 bases). Germline V CDR1 and CDR2: SGHNT, YYREEE (reference sequence). V gave up 0 bases and J gave up 6 bases, with 11 bases separating them. The CDR3 consists of 14 residues. CDR3 sequence (DNA): TGTGCCAGCAGCTTGGAACAGGGAGTCGATACGCAGTATTTT. Translating gives CASSLEQGVDTQYF. The variable domain in full, completed from reference TRBV5-4 and TRBJ2-3, reads ETGVTQSPTHLIKTRGQQVTLRCSSQSGHNTVSWYQQALGQGPQFIFQYYREEENGRGNFPPRFSGLQFPNYSSELNVNALELDDSALYLCASSLEQGVDTQYFGPGTRLTVL.

The gene calls are TRBV14 and TRBJ1-1; D is uncertain. CDR1 is SGHDN and CDR2 is FVKESK in the germline V gene. The V end was cut by 3 bases, the J end by 0 bases, with 8 bases between. The CDR3 has 14 amino acids. CDR3 region: CASSHRGMNTEAFF. CDR3 nucleotide sequence: TGTGCCAGCAGCCATAGAGGGATGAACACTGAAGCTTTCTTT. The full variable domain, its missing parts supplied by reference TRBV14 and TRBJ1-1, is EAGVTQFPSHSVIEKGQTVTLRCDPISGHDNLYWYRRVMGKEIKFLLHFVKESKQDESGMPNNRFLAERTGGTYSTLKVQPAELEDSGVYFCASSHRGMNTEAFFGQGTRLTVV.

This chain links TRBV7-2 with TRBJ1-4; the D gene is possibly TRBD1 (6 bases). Germline loops: CDR1 SGHTA, CDR2 FQGNSA. The CDR3 length is 17 residues. The ends were cut back, 5 bases at V and 0 bases at J, with 16 bases in the middle. CDR3 nucleotides: TGTGCCAGCAGCCCCGGACAGACCTATGCAACTAATGAAAAACTGTTTTTT. It encodes CASSPGQTYATNEKLFF.

The chain combines TRBV4-3 with TRBJ2-4; D unclear. Between the trimmed V and J ends, which lost 1 base and 0 bases, there was a span of 10 bases. Germline CDR1 reads LGHNA; CDR2 reads YSLEER. There are 16 residues in the CDR3. CDR3 sequence (DNA): TGCGCCAGCAGCCAAGTAGCTACTCTAGCCAAAAACATTCAGTACTTC. This translates into CASSQVATLAKNIQYF.

This clone has just one count. The gene calls are TRBV19 and TRBJ1-1; 9 bases agree with TRBD1. Germline V CDR1 and CDR2: LNHDA, SQIVND (reference sequence). The junction had 3 bases not matched to a gene; V was cut back by 6 bases and J by 1 base. This CDR3 is 14 amino acids long. Here the CDR3 reads CASSVQGANTEAFF. CDR3 nucleotides: TGTGCCAGTAGCGTACAGGGGGCGAACACTGAAGCTTTCTTT.

The V and J genes are TRBV28 and TRBJ1-1; the D gene is possibly TRBD1 (5 bases). V lost 3 bases and J lost 4, with 15 bases in between. The CDR3 has 15 residues. Germline CDR1 and CDR2: MDHEN and SYDVKM. As DNA, the CDR3 is TGTGCCAGCAGTTTGGGAGGAAGTCAGGGCACTGAAGCTTTCTTT. This encodes CASSLGGSQGTEAFF.

The V and J genes are TRBV10-2 and TRBJ2-1; 7 positions match TRBD2. The germline V gene has CDR1 WSHSY and CDR2 SAAADI. V lost 5 bases, J lost 5 bases, and 6 bases stayed unmatched. The CDR3 sequence is 14 residues long. DNA for the CDR3: TGCGCCAGCAGTTACAGCGGGAACGACAATGAGCAGTTCTTC. This translates into CASSYSGNDNEQFF.

This chain uses TRBV27 with TRBJ2-4; D may be TRBD2 (5 bases). The CDR3 sequence is 15 residues long. V shed 5 bases and J shed 8 bases, with 19 bases lying between them. Germline CDR1 and CDR2: MNHEY and SMNVEV (reference sequence). The CDR3 bases are TGTGCCAGCAGTCTTACCTGGACCCCCGGGGACATTCAGTACTTC. Translating it yields CASSLTWTPGDIQYF.

This clone was detected only once. The chain links TRBV10-3 to TRBJ1-1; 9 bases align to TRBD1. Germline values: CDR1 ENHRY, CDR2 SYGVKD. The CDR3 spans 14 residues. V lost 10 bases, J lost 1 base, and 7 bases stayed unmatched. This CDR3 reads CATQGDRENTEAFF. CDR3 nucleotide sequence: TGTGCCACCCAGGGGGACAGGGAGAACACTGAAGCTTTCTTT.

The V gene is TRBV6-1, the J gene TRBJ2-1; D might be TRBD2 (5 bases). The germline CDR1 and CDR2 sequences are MNHNS and SASEGT. V dropped 2 bases and J dropped 8 bases, with 13 bases sitting between them. The CDR3 length is 14 residues. CDR3 nucleotide sequence: TGTGCCAGCAGTGAACGGTGGAGGTACGATGAGCAGTTCTTC. Translation gives CASSERWRYDEQFF.

This chain links TRBV10-2 with TRBJ2-7; 14 positions agree with TRBD2. CDR3 length: 15 amino acids. Germline V gives CDR1 WSHSY, CDR2 SAAADI. V gave up 6 bases and J gave up 3 bases; unmatched junction bases: 4. CDR3 nucleotide sequence: TGCGCCAGCAGGGAGGGACTAGCGGGGGTCTACGAGCAGTACTTC. This translates into CASREGLAGVYEQYF.

This clone was seen a single time. V gene TRBV19 combines with J gene TRBJ1-6; no firm D call. V lost 0 bases and J lost 7, with 4 bases in between. Germline V gives CDR1 LNHDA, CDR2 SQIVND (reference sequence). The CDR3 covers 13 residues. The CDR3 sequence is CASSIETNSPLHF. For the CDR3, the DNA is TGTGCCAGTAGTATAGAGACAAATTCACCCCTCCACTTT.

As DNA, the CDR3 is TGCGCCAGCAGAGGGGCGGAAGGCTACACCTTC. The encoded protein is CASRGAEGYTF. The chain joins TRBV10-2 to TRBJ1-2; D might be TRBD1 (5 bases). The germline gives CDR1 WSHSY, CDR2 SAAADI. The CDR3 totals 11 residues. V lost 6 bases and J lost 8, with 10 bases in between.

The V gene is TRBV14, the J gene TRBJ2-1; 11 nucleotides match TRBD2. The V gene's germline CDR1 is SGHDN and CDR2 FVKESK. The trim removed 6 bases at V and 3 bases at J, leaving 4 bases unmatched. There are 15 residues in the CDR3. The chain's CDR3 is CASRTSGSSYNEQFF. In nucleotides, the CDR3 is TGTGCCAGCAGAACTAGCGGGAGTAGCTACAATGAGCAGTTCTTC.

The chain joins TRBV6-1 to TRBJ1-4; 8 bases are shared with TRBD1. Germline loops: CDR1 MNHNS, CDR2 SASEGT. The trim removed 2 bases at V and 6 bases at J, leaving 11 bases unmatched. The CDR3 runs to 17 residues. The CDR3 is CASSERPGGQGHEKLFF. CDR3 DNA sequence: TGTGCCAGCAGTGAAAGGCCAGGGGGCCAGGGTCATGAAAAACTGTTTTTT.

J is TRBJ2-5 and V is TRBV5-1; TRBD1 matches 9 bases. This CDR3 has 15 residues. Trimming cost V 4 bases and J 3 bases; bases outside gene matches: 7. Germline lookup yields CDR1 SGHRS and CDR2 YFSETQ. The CDR3 DNA reads TGCGCCAGCAGCAAATTAAGGACAGGGGAAGAGACCCAGTACTTC. Protein product: CASSKLRTGEETQYF.

V is TRBV9 and J is TRBJ2-5; 14 bases are a match to TRBD2. With V trimmed by 3 bases and J by 5 bases, 9 bases remained unmatched. There are 17 residues in the CDR3. Germline CDR1 SGDLS, CDR2 YYNGEE. The CDR3 is CASSAETSGRASETQYF. As DNA, the CDR3 is TGTGCCAGCAGCGCGGAGACTAGCGGGAGGGCCTCGGAGACCCAGTACTTC.

This chain uses TRBV5-1 with TRBJ2-2; 8 positions match TRBD1. The CDR3 has 16 residues. CDR1 and CDR2 (germline): SGHRS, YFSETQ. J lost 7 bases, V lost 2 bases, and 10 bases had no gene match. The CDR3 is CASSLNGQGGIGELFF. The DNA of the CDR3 is TGCGCCAGCAGCTTAAATGGACAGGGCGGTATCGGGGAGCTGTTTTTT.

The V gene is TRBV29-1, the J gene TRBJ1-2; 10 bases align to TRBD1. Germline values: CDR1 SQVTM, CDR2 ANQGSEA. The V and J ends lost 6 bases and 5 bases, in that order; junction bases with no gene match: 15. CDR3 length: 16 amino acids. CDR3 nucleotide sequence: TGCAGCGTCTCCGTCCCGGGACAGGGGAGAGGGTATGGCTACACCTTC. It yields the protein CSVSVPGQGRGYGYTF. The full variable domain, completed using reference TRBV29-1 and TRBJ1-2, is SAVISQKPSRDICQRGTSLTIQCQVDSQVTMMFWYRQQPGQSLTLIATANQGSEATYESGFVIDKFPISRPNLTFSTLTVSNMSPEDSSIYLCSVSVPGQGRGYGYTFGSGTRLTVV.

V and J are TRBV30 and TRBJ2-7, with a weak D call TRBD2 (5 bases). The V gene lost 8 bases and the J gene lost 2 bases, with 16 bases spanning the gap. Per the germline V gene, CDR1 is GTSNPN and CDR2 is SVGIG (reference sequence). This CDR3 has 13 amino acids. The CDR3: CARGIWPTYEQYF. Here the CDR3 DNA reads TGTGCCCGAGGGATATGGCCGACCTACGAGCAGTACTTC.